The 27 T cell receptor beta chains given below trace back to one sample, sequenced in a study of shared clonotypes between healthy human individuals (dated by TCRdb to the early 2020s). The receptor library was made with the immunoSEQ multiplex PCR assay. TCRdb took over this immuneACCESS table, retaining in-frame rearrangements with V and J assigned. Such tables are incomplete; in checked studies, under half of the missing clones stem from an unresolved V gene, and the remainder is unexplained. A total of about 2 million clones appear in this sample, over 85% of them only once. Roughly 1% of the sample comes from the top ten. CD8 naive samples consisted of CD45RO-negative cells that were positively selected for CCR7, yielding a CD45RA+CCR7+ population without TemRA cells. The sequencing input was naive CD8+ T cells sorted from blood. The intended sense of this specimen's cell subset or site label: CD45RA+CCR7+. All receptors derive from a man between 18 and 35 years old in good health.

The chain recombines TRBV27 with TRBJ2-7; D is perhaps TRBD1 (6 bases). Trimming cost V 4 bases and J 7 bases, with 14 bases left between them. This CDR3 is built from 13 residues. CDR1 MNHEY and CDR2 SMNVEV come from the germline V gene (reference sequence). The CDR3 protein is CASSSNSGVEQYF. The CDR3 DNA follows: TGTGCCAGCAGTTCAAATTCAGGGGTAGAGCAGTACTTC.

This clone was seen a single time. The chain links TRBV9 to TRBJ2-7; 8 positions match TRBD1. The CDR3 consists of 15 residues. The V segment lost 0 bases and the J segment 1 base; nucleotides outside the gene matches: 3. Germline CDR1 is SGDLS and CDR2 is YYNGEE. The CDR3 protein is CASSVGTGQSYEQYF. CDR3 DNA sequence: TGTGCCAGCAGCGTAGGGACAGGGCAGTCCTACGAGCAGTACTTC.

V is TRBV27 and J is TRBJ1-2, with 9 bases lining up with TRBD1. V was pared by 5 bases and J by 6 bases, with 7 bases of the junction left unmatched. Germline V CDR1 and CDR2: MNHEY, SMNVEV (reference sequence). The CDR3 runs to 14 residues. The CDR3 reads CASSLGQGWNGYTF. DNA of the CDR3: TGTGCCAGCAGTCTGGGACAGGGCTGGAATGGCTACACCTTC.

Concerning this clone: Other DNA sequences in this sample translate to the same CDR3. The chain couples TRBV28 to TRBJ2-7, with D unclear. Germline V lookup: CDR1 MDHEN, CDR2 SYDVKM. The CDR3 contains 12 residues. V dropped 4 bases and J dropped 0 bases, with 4 bases sitting between them. The DNA for the CDR3 is TGTGCCAGCAGTTCGGTCTCCTACGAGCAGTACTTC. Its translation is CASSSVSYEQYF.

This chain links TRBV5-6 with TRBJ2-3; 10 bases line up with TRBD2. This CDR3 has 18 residues. V lost 0 bases to trimming and J lost 2 bases; unmatched junction nucleotides: 9. Per the germline V gene, CDR1 is SGHDT and CDR2 is YYEEEE. As DNA, the CDR3 is TGTGCCAGCAGCTTGGCCCACCTAGCGGGGGATCTCACAGATACGCAGTATTTT. As protein: CASSLAHLAGDLTDTQYF.

V gene TRBV6-1 combines with J gene TRBJ2-1; 9 nucleotides line up with TRBD2. The CDR3 loop spans 17 amino acids. With V trimmed by 1 base and J by 3 bases, 7 bases remained unmatched. Germline V gene data show CDR1 as MNHNS and CDR2 as SASEGT. CDR3 coding DNA: TGTGCCAGCAGTGAAGAGTACTCTAGCGGGGTCTACAATGAGCAGTTCTTC. This encodes CASSEEYSSGVYNEQFF.

The chain links TRBV4-1 to TRBJ1-2; D gene ambiguous. Trimming left V 0 bases short and J 5 bases short, with 13 bases between. The CDR3 has 15 residues. Germline V gives CDR1 MGHRA, CDR2 YSYEKL. Written as DNA, the CDR3 is TGCGCCAGCAGCCAAGATCGGGCCGGTGGGTATGGCTACACCTTC. Protein sequence: CASSQDRAGGYGYTF.

The J gene is TRBJ1-1, the V gene TRBV11-2; D uncertain. Deletions cut 1 base from V and 0 bases from J, with 12 bases between. The CDR3 is made up of 16 amino acids. In germline, CDR1 is SGHAT, CDR2 FQNNGV. The CDR3 sequence is CASSLVENRLNTEAFF. The CDR3 bases are TGTGCCAGCAGCTTAGTTGAGAACAGATTGAACACTGAAGCTTTCTTT.

With regard to this clone: Other DNA sequences in the sample encode the same CDR3. V gene TRBV15 combines with J gene TRBJ2-7; D gene unclear. The CDR3 totals 13 residues. V dropped 0 bases and J dropped 3 bases, with 6 bases sitting between them. Germline CDR1 and CDR2: LNHNV and YYDKDF (reference sequence). The CDR3 reads CATSRDRNYEQYF. The CDR3 DNA sequence: TGTGCCACCAGCAGAGATCGCAACTACGAGCAGTACTTC.

This chain links TRBV11-2 with TRBJ1-2, with unresolved D. The CDR3 is made up of 13 amino acids. Germline V gene lookup returns CDR1 SGHAT and CDR2 FQNNGV. Trimming took off 2 bases at V and 8 bases at J, with 12 bases between the two ends. The CDR3 region is CASSLTSLGGYTF. DNA for the CDR3: TGTGCCAGCAGCTTAACGTCCTTGGGCGGCTACACCTTC.

The CDR3 DNA reads TGCAGCGTTGAAGGCAAGACAGGGGCGTACAATGAGCAGTTCTTC. Amino acids: CSVEGKTGAYNEQFF. The chain links TRBV29-1 to TRBJ2-1; TRBD1 matches 8 bases. The trim removed 1 base at V and 4 bases at J, leaving 6 bases unmatched. Germline V gene lookup returns CDR1 SQVTM and CDR2 ANQGSEA. CDR3 length equals 15 residues.

This chain links TRBV28 with TRBJ1-1; D may be TRBD1 (6 bases). V gave up 5 bases and J gave up 0 bases, with 10 bases separating them. The CDR3 sequence is 14 residues long. Per the germline V gene, CDR1 is MDHEN and CDR2 is SYDVKM. The CDR3 DNA reads as TGTGCCAGCAGTAACAGGGTCATGAACACTGAAGCTTTCTTT. Translated, it gives CASSNRVMNTEAFF.

The chain joins TRBV6-6 to TRBJ2-5; 7 nucleotides align to TRBD2. Germline V gene data show CDR1 as MNHNY and CDR2 as SVGAGI (reference sequence). V lost 7 bases and J lost 2; bases outside the gene matches: 10. The CDR3 runs to 15 residues. CDR3 loop: CASNPWQGGQETQYF. The CDR3 region has the DNA TGTGCCAGCAATCCCTGGCAGGGAGGGCAAGAGACCCAGTACTTC.

CDR3 bases: TGTGCCAGCACTCGGGTGGGGGCAGATACGCAGTATTTT. This codes for CASTRVGADTQYF. V and J are TRBV27 and TRBJ2-3; D possibly matches TRBD1 or TRBD2 (5 bases each). V dropped 7 bases and J dropped 4 bases, with 12 bases sitting between them. This CDR3 comprises 13 residues. Germline V gene lookup returns CDR1 MNHEY and CDR2 SMNVEV (reference sequence).

The chain has TRBV6-5 and TRBJ2-7; 11 nucleotides line up with TRBD1. This CDR3 has 15 amino acids. In germline, CDR1 is MNHEY, CDR2 SVGAGI. Losses at the gene ends were 5 bases for V and 4 bases for J; bases not matched to a gene: 7. CDR3 DNA: TGTGCCAGCAGTACCCCGGGACAGGGGGAGTACGAGCAGTACTTC. This sequence encodes CASSTPGQGEYEQYF.

Written as DNA, the CDR3 is TGTGCCAGCAGCTCCAGGACAACCACGGACATTCAGTACTTC. Translation gives CASSSRTTTDIQYF. The chain joins TRBV5-8 to TRBJ2-4, with a tentative D call TRBD1 (5 bases). V lost 3 bases, J lost 8 bases, and 15 bases lay in between. Germline V gene data show CDR1 as SGHTS and CDR2 as YDEGEE. CDR3 length equals 14 residues.

The chain carries TRBV18 and TRBJ2-2, with D perhaps assigned TRBD1 or TRBD2 (5 bases each). CDR1 is KGHSH and CDR2 is LQKENI in the germline V gene. Trimming took 0 bases from V and 0 from J, leaving 8 bases between them. This CDR3 contains 16 residues. CDR3 DNA sequence: TGTGCCAGCTCACCACCGGGGGAAGCGAACACCGGGGAGCTGTTTTTT. It specifies CASSPPGEANTGELFF.

This clone was found once. V and J are TRBV15 and TRBJ2-7; D remains ambiguous. The CDR3 covers 15 residues. Germline CDR1 reads LNHNV; CDR2 reads YYDKDF (reference sequence). V was cut by 1 base and J by 3 bases, with 13 bases left in between. CDR3 DNA: TGTGCCACCAGCAGAGTCCCCGAACTCAACTACGAGCAGTACTTC. Protein sequence: CATSRVPELNYEQYF.

The chain joins TRBV4-3 to TRBJ1-2; no firm D call. The CDR3 has 15 residues. Looked up from germline, CDR1 is LGHNA and CDR2 is YSLEER. Trimming removed 0 bases at V and 5 bases at J, with 13 bases between. As DNA, the CDR3 is TGCGCCAGCAGCCAAGATTCCCTAATGGGGTATGGCTACACCTTC. Translation: CASSQDSLMGYGYTF.

The chain is built from TRBV11-2 and TRBJ1-1; D is possibly TRBD1 (5 bases). The germline gives CDR1 SGHAT, CDR2 FQNNGV. The CDR3 totals 18 residues. The V end lost 1 base, the J end lost 4 bases, and 22 bases lay between the germline ends. The CDR3 loop is CASSLGFWDEGPSTEAFF. Written as DNA, the CDR3 is TGTGCCAGCAGCTTAGGATTTTGGGACGAAGGACCGTCCACTGAAGCTTTCTTT.

The genes are TRBV13 and TRBJ2-5, with D possibly being TRBD2 (6 bases). This CDR3 spans 14 amino acids. In germline, CDR1 is PRHDT, CDR2 FYEKMQ (reference sequence). The ends were cut back, 5 bases at V and 5 bases at J, with 15 bases in the middle. CDR3 loop: CASSTWEAVETQYF. CDR3 bases: TGTGCCAGCAGCACGTGGGAGGCAGTGGAGACCCAGTACTTC.

DNA for the CDR3: TGCAGCGTTCTTTTTGACACCGGGGAGCTGTTTTTT. It specifies CSVLFDTGELFF. The chain is built from TRBV29-1 and TRBJ2-2; D call uncertain. V was trimmed by 5 bases and J by 3 bases, leaving 7 bases between them. Germline values: CDR1 SQVTM, CDR2 ANQGSEA. CDR3 size: 12 residues.

This chain connects TRBV9 to TRBJ1-2; 7 positions match TRBD1. The CDR3 extends over 16 amino acids. Germline V gene sequence: CDR1 SGDLS, CDR2 YYNGEE. Germline trimming cut 5 bases from V and 4 bases from J; bases unmatched to any gene: 14. The CDR3 coding sequence is TGTGCCAGCAGGGACTCCGGGCCCCCAGGGGGCTATGGCTACACCTTC. Amino acid sequence: CASRDSGPPGGYGYTF.

The chain joins TRBV20-1 to TRBJ2-7; the D is unclear. Trimming shortened V by 4 bases and J by 2 bases, and 6 bases separated the two germline ends. This CDR3 comprises 11 residues. CDR1 and CDR2 (germline): DFQATT, SNEGSKA (reference sequence). The CDR3 here is CSATSPYEQYF. CDR3 bases: TGCAGTGCTACGTCGCCCTACGAGCAGTACTTC.

The CDR3 sequence: CASSLRRNTEAFF. In DNA, the CDR3 is TGTGCCAGCAGCTTACGCAGGAACACTGAAGCTTTCTTT. The rearrangement uses TRBV11-2 and TRBJ1-1, with D unresolved. Trimming stripped 2 bases from V and 1 base from J, with 5 bases between. This CDR3 spans 13 amino acids. Germline CDR1 SGHAT, CDR2 FQNNGV.

The sample holds one count of this clone. The chain links TRBV4-1 to TRBJ2-5; D might be TRBD1 or TRBD2, each matching 6 bases. Trimming cost V 5 bases and J 1 base, with 14 bases left between them. Germline CDR1 MGHRA, CDR2 YSYEKL. The CDR3 is 15 residues long. The DNA for the CDR3 is TGCGCCAGCAGCTCCATAGGGGGACTCCAAGAGACCCAGTACTTC. This encodes CASSSIGGLQETQYF.

Comment on this clone: The sample carries other DNA sequences with the same CDR3. This chain uses TRBV6-1 with TRBJ1-6; D is perhaps TRBD1 (5 bases). Germline V lookup: CDR1 MNHNS, CDR2 SASEGT. The CDR3 is 14 residues long. The V and J ends lost 1 base and 10 bases respectively, with 11 bases between them. CDR3 protein: CASSEGQGGSPLHF. The CDR3 region has the DNA TGTGCCAGCAGTGAAGGTCAGGGCGGCTCACCCCTCCACTTT.